This T cell receptor beta chain was found in a study of shared clonotypes between healthy human individuals. Points from the study as a whole: Rarefaction curves obtained for sorted subsets showed sequencing incomplete despite large depth.

Each subset's genomic DNA was shared equally among a number of immunoSEQ plates. Measured with immunoSEQ multiplex PCR; TCRdb has only the in-frame clones, and not every one. The table lists more than 2,000,000 clones, about 92% of them singletons. This clone has just a few counts. Its antigen remains unidentified. All donors were healthy HIV-negative adults lacking recent acute infections or vaccinations. Germline-derived CDR1 and CDR2 are MDHEN and SYDVKM. Trimming cost V 3 bases and J 5 bases, with 16 bases left between them. This CDR3 has 15 amino acids. The material sequenced was naive CD4+ T cells from PBMCs. Described subset: CD45RA+ positively selected. This sequence joins TRBV28 and TRBJ2-5; D possibly corresponds to TRBD2 (7 bases). The receptor was derived from a man aged 18 to 35 in good health. Some clones in this sample may be carry-over from other donors' samples. In DNA form, the CDR3 reads TGTGCCAGCAGTTTTCTTTTAGGGGGAGGGGAGACCCAGTACTTC. It yields the protein CASSFLLGGGETQYF.